Below are 4 T cell receptor beta chains sequenced from a single sample in a study of blood T cell repertoires in COVID-19. Libraries were prepared by immunoSEQ multiplex PCR; TCRdb keeps only in-frame clonotypes and omits some of them. The profile shows around 190,000 clones, about 85% of them singletons. Sequences were obtained from peripheral blood. The source is a woman older than 75 with acute or convalescent COVID-19.

The CDR3: CASSAYRQFSYEQYF. CDR3 DNA: TGTGCCAGCAGCGCCTACAGACAGTTCAGCTACGAGCAGTACTTC. V usage is TRBV5-6 and J usage is TRBJ2-7; possibly TRBD1 for D (5 bases). The V end was cut by 4 bases, the J end by 3 bases, with 17 bases between. The CDR3 has 15 amino acids. The germline V gene has CDR1 SGHDT and CDR2 YYEEEE.

The chain has TRBV14 and TRBJ2-5; possible D gene TRBD2, 5 bases. Germline V gene lookup returns CDR1 SGHDN and CDR2 FVKESK. CDR3 size: 14 residues. Trimming removed 4 bases at V and 2 bases at J, with 11 bases between. The CDR3 loop reads CASSPLGSQETQYF. CDR3 nucleotides: TGTGCCAGCAGCCCACTAGGGTCGCAAGAGACCCAGTACTTC.

This sequence joins TRBV7-9 and TRBJ1-4; D ambiguous. The CDR3 length is 17 residues. V dropped 5 bases and J dropped 8 bases, with 24 bases sitting between them. Germline V gene lookup returns CDR1 SEHNR and CDR2 FQNEAQ (reference sequence). CDR3 amino acids: CASSPKSFKNPGEKLFF. The CDR3 region has the DNA TGTGCCAGCAGCCCAAAGTCCTTTAAAAACCCGGGAGAAAAACTGTTTTTT.

The J gene is TRBJ2-1, the V gene TRBV10-2; 9 bases fit TRBD2. Trimming took 8 bases from V and 9 from J; bases not matched to a gene: 8. This CDR3 contains 13 residues. Germline V gives CDR1 WSHSY, CDR2 SAAADI. CDR3 loop: CASLLAGLSEQFF. CDR3 sequence (DNA): TGCGCCAGCCTCCTAGCGGGATTATCTGAGCAGTTCTTC.